Listed below are T cell receptor beta chains from one sample, sequenced in a study of cytomegalovirus exposure and HLA in healthy donors. Assay: immunoSEQ multiplex PCR; the TCRdb copy retains only in-frame clones and omits some. The sample includes some 190,000 clones, just under 75% seen only once; the top ten take roughly 2.8%. Source material: PBMCs. Receptors were obtained from a woman aged 25 to 39 in good health and CMV-seropositive. The CDR3 runs from the conserved cysteine through the conserved F or W. Fields, in order: clone size, D gene, J gene, V gene, CDR3 protein, CDR3 DNA. A D gene is named only where the DNA matches it firmly. Clone size appears in some rows only: once, few, many, or a class for an expanded clone.

clone size: -
D gene: -
J gene: TRBJ2-6
V gene: TRBV6-5
CDR3 protein: CASSYLEGGANVLTF
CDR3 DNA: TGTGCCAGCAGTTACTTAGAGGGTGGGGCCAACGTCCTGACTTTC

clone size: -
D gene: -
J gene: TRBJ2-7
V gene: TRBV19
CDR3 protein: CASSFGGWDEQYF
CDR3 DNA: TGTGCCAGTAGTTTTGGGGGCTGGGACGAGCAGTACTTC

clone size: -
D gene: TRBD1
J gene: TRBJ2-3
V gene: TRBV29-1
CDR3 protein: CSGTGANTDTQYF
CDR3 DNA: TGCAGCGGGACAGGGGCTAACACAGATACGCAGTATTTT

clone size: -
D gene: -
J gene: TRBJ2-7
V gene: TRBV5-6
CDR3 protein: CASSLTGLAYEQYF
CDR3 DNA: TGTGCCAGCAGCTTAACAGGTCTAGCCTACGAGCAGTACTTC

clone size: -
D gene: -
J gene: TRBJ1-1
V gene: TRBV5-1
CDR3 protein: CASSLADLPNTEAFF
CDR3 DNA: TGCGCCAGCAGCTTGGCGGACTTGCCGAACACTGAAGCTTTCTTT

clone size: -
D gene: -
J gene: TRBJ1-3
V gene: TRBV5-1
CDR3 protein: CASQEGSGNTIYF
CDR3 DNA: TGCGCCAGCCAAGAGGGTTCTGGAAACACCATATATTTT

clone size: -
D gene: -
J gene: TRBJ2-5
V gene: TRBV4-2
CDR3 protein: CASSQEVGGETQYF
CDR3 DNA: TGTGCCAGCAGCCAAGAGGTGGGGGGAGAGACCCAGTACTTC

clone size: -
D gene: -
J gene: TRBJ1-1
V gene: TRBV7-6
CDR3 protein: CASSLAGANTEAFF
CDR3 DNA: TGTGCCAGCAGCTTAGCAGGGGCCAACACTGAAGCTTTCTTT

clone size: few
D gene: TRBD1
J gene: TRBJ2-1
V gene: TRBV27
CDR3 protein: CASSPQGGVYNEQFF
CDR3 DNA: TGTGCCAGCAGCCCTCAAGGGGGCGTTTACAATGAGCAGTTCTTC

clone size: -
D gene: -
J gene: TRBJ2-7
V gene: TRBV6-5
CDR3 protein: CATSGLYEQYF
CDR3 DNA: TGTGCCACCAGCGGACTTTACGAGCAGTACTTC

clone size: -
D gene: TRBD1
J gene: TRBJ1-2
V gene: TRBV29-1
CDR3 protein: CSVDRTGGVSYTF
CDR3 DNA: TGCAGCGTTGATAGGACAGGGGGAGTCAGCTACACCTTC

clone size: -
D gene: TRBD2
J gene: TRBJ2-2
V gene: TRBV5-4
CDR3 protein: CASSLELADTGELFF
CDR3 DNA: TGTGCCAGCAGCTTGGAACTAGCGGACACCGGGGAGCTGTTTTTT

clone size: -
D gene: TRBD1
J gene: TRBJ2-5
V gene: TRBV7-9
CDR3 protein: CASSATGGRGETQYF
CDR3 DNA: TGTGCCAGCAGCGCGACAGGGGGCCGCGGGGAGACCCAGTACTTC

clone size: -
D gene: TRBD2
J gene: TRBJ2-7
V gene: TRBV7-9
CDR3 protein: CAGGTAPSYEQYF
CDR3 DNA: TGTGCGGGAGGGACCGCTCCCTCCTACGAGCAGTACTTC

clone size: -
D gene: TRBD1
J gene: TRBJ2-1
V gene: TRBV9
CDR3 protein: CASSAGTGAYNEQFF
CDR3 DNA: TGTGCCAGCAGCGCCGGGACAGGGGCCTACAATGAGCAGTTCTTC

clone size: -
D gene: TRBD2
J gene: TRBJ2-5
V gene: TRBV28
CDR3 protein: CASSLSLTSGTQETQYF
CDR3 DNA: TGTGCCAGCAGTTTATCATTGACTAGCGGGACCCAAGAGACCCAGTACTTC

clone size: once
D gene: TRBD2
J gene: TRBJ2-7
V gene: TRBV6-6
CDR3 protein: CASSSLRLAGGGEQYF
CDR3 DNA: TGTGCCAGCAGTTCCCTCCGACTAGCGGGAGGAGGGGAGCAGTACTTC

clone size: once
D gene: TRBD1
J gene: TRBJ1-4
V gene: TRBV2
CDR3 protein: CATYSGTGNEKLFF
CDR3 DNA: TGTGCCACATATTCCGGGACAGGCAATGAAAAACTGTTTTTT

clone size: once
D gene: -
J gene: TRBJ2-1
V gene: TRBV12-5
CDR3 protein: CASGSGLSSYNEQFF
CDR3 DNA: TGTGCTAGTGGCTCGGGACTGTCCTCCTACAATGAGCAGTTCTTC

clone size: -
D gene: -
J gene: TRBJ2-2
V gene: TRBV5-1
CDR3 protein: CASSWRDGNTGELFF
CDR3 DNA: TGCGCCAGCAGCTGGAGGGACGGGAACACCGGGGAGCTGTTTTTT

clone size: -
D gene: -
J gene: TRBJ2-1
V gene: TRBV19
CDR3 protein: CASSIRGYNEQFF
CDR3 DNA: TGTGCCAGTAGTATTAGGGGCTACAATGAGCAGTTCTTC

clone size: -
D gene: TRBD1
J gene: TRBJ2-1
V gene: TRBV19
CDR3 protein: CASSPPRGQVYNEQFF
CDR3 DNA: TGTGCCAGTAGTCCTCCTCGTGGACAGGTCTACAATGAGCAGTTCTTC

clone size: -
D gene: TRBD1
J gene: TRBJ2-5
V gene: TRBV5-1
CDR3 protein: CASTHRGRETQYF
CDR3 DNA: TGCGCCAGCACACACAGGGGGCGGGAGACCCAGTACTTC

clone size: -
D gene: TRBD1
J gene: TRBJ2-7
V gene: TRBV5-6
CDR3 protein: CASSARDRVYYEQYF
CDR3 DNA: TGTGCCAGCAGCGCCCGGGACAGAGTTTACTACGAGCAGTACTTC

clone size: -
D gene: TRBD1
J gene: TRBJ1-5
V gene: TRBV19
CDR3 protein: CASSPGQSSNQPQHF
CDR3 DNA: TGTGCCAGCTCTCCGGGACAGAGTAGCAATCAGCCCCAGCATTTT

clone size: -
D gene: TRBD2
J gene: TRBJ2-7
V gene: TRBV11-1
CDR3 protein: CASSLDRLAHEQYF
CDR3 DNA: TGTGCCAGCAGCTTAGATCGACTAGCCCACGAGCAGTACTTC

clone size: -
D gene: -
J gene: TRBJ2-3
V gene: TRBV10-1
CDR3 protein: CASSEIVDTQYF
CDR3 DNA: TGCGCCAGCAGTGAAATCGTGGATACGCAGTATTTT

clone size: -
D gene: -
J gene: TRBJ2-1
V gene: TRBV11-3
CDR3 protein: CASSLSGFGSYNEQFF
CDR3 DNA: TGTGCCAGCAGCCTCAGCGGGTTTGGGTCCTACAATGAGCAGTTCTTC

clone size: -
D gene: TRBD2
J gene: TRBJ2-3
V gene: TRBV4-1
CDR3 protein: CASSFQRAGGTDTQYF
CDR3 DNA: TGCGCCAGCAGCTTCCAGCGGGCGGGGGGCACAGATACGCAGTATTTT

clone size: -
D gene: -
J gene: TRBJ2-3
V gene: TRBV27
CDR3 protein: CASSLWGDTQYF
CDR3 DNA: TGTGCCAGCAGTTTATGGGGCGATACGCAGTATTTT

clone size: few
D gene: -
J gene: TRBJ1-1
V gene: TRBV10-2
CDR3 protein: CASSVKGSNTEAFF
CDR3 DNA: TGCGCCAGCAGTGTAAAGGGGTCGAACACTGAAGCTTTCTTT

clone size: -
D gene: -
J gene: TRBJ2-2
V gene: TRBV2
CDR3 protein: CASSAVKGTGELFF
CDR3 DNA: TGTGCCAGCAGTGCGGTAAAGGGGACCGGGGAGCTGTTTTTT

clone size: -
D gene: -
J gene: TRBJ1-2
V gene: TRBV18
CDR3 protein: CASSPRDDYGYTF
CDR3 DNA: TGTGCCAGCTCTCCGCGTGATGACTATGGCTACACCTTC

clone size: once
D gene: TRBD2
J gene: TRBJ2-3
V gene: TRBV7-2
CDR3 protein: CASSLASLAGGADTQYF
CDR3 DNA: TGTGCCAGCAGCTTAGCATCCCTAGCGGGAGGAGCAGATACGCAGTATTTT

clone size: -
D gene: TRBD1
J gene: TRBJ2-3
V gene: TRBV5-6
CDR3 protein: CASSLARGQGFDTQYF
CDR3 DNA: TGTGCCAGCAGCTTGGCCCGAGGACAGGGATTCGATACGCAGTATTTT

clone size: few
D gene: -
J gene: TRBJ1-3
V gene: TRBV4-1
CDR3 protein: CASSQRVAGNTIYF
CDR3 DNA: TGCGCCAGCAGCCAGCGCGTTGCCGGAAACACCATATATTTT

clone size: -
D gene: -
J gene: TRBJ1-3
V gene: TRBV6-1
CDR3 protein: CASSEEPSGNTIYF
CDR3 DNA: TGTGCCAGCAGCGAAGAGCCCTCTGGAAACACCATATATTTT

clone size: -
D gene: -
J gene: TRBJ2-3
V gene: TRBV6-1
CDR3 protein: CASSESNIEGTQYF
CDR3 DNA: TGTGCCAGCAGTGAATCGAATATTGAGGGTACGCAGTATTTT

clone size: -
D gene: -
J gene: TRBJ2-7
V gene: TRBV5-1
CDR3 protein: CASSLGSHEQYF
CDR3 DNA: TGCGCCAGCAGCTTGGGTTCGCACGAGCAGTACTTC

clone size: -
D gene: -
J gene: TRBJ2-6
V gene: TRBV21-1
CDR3 protein: CASSKDHMGSSGANVLTF
CDR3 DNA: TGTGCCAGCAGCAAAGATCATATGGGCAGCTCTGGGGCCAACGTCCTGACTTTC

clone size: -
D gene: -
J gene: TRBJ2-2
V gene: TRBV5-1
CDR3 protein: CASSLVLAIANTGELFF
CDR3 DNA: TGCGCCAGCAGCTTGGTGCTAGCGATCGCGAACACCGGGGAGCTGTTTTTT

clone size: once
D gene: TRBD1
J gene: TRBJ2-7
V gene: TRBV6-5
CDR3 protein: CASSEDRGNYEQYF
CDR3 DNA: TGTGCCAGCAGCGAAGACAGGGGCAACTACGAGCAGTACTTC

clone size: -
D gene: TRBD2
J gene: TRBJ2-1
V gene: TRBV7-2
CDR3 protein: CASSPGRSGGPLEQFF
CDR3 DNA: TGTGCCAGCAGCCCCGGGCGTAGCGGGGGGCCGCTCGAGCAGTTCTTC

clone size: -
D gene: -
J gene: TRBJ2-7
V gene: TRBV2
CDR3 protein: CASRPQGLYYEQYF
CDR3 DNA: TGTGCCAGCCGCCCCCAGGGGCTGTACTACGAGCAGTACTTC

clone size: few
D gene: -
J gene: TRBJ2-1
V gene: TRBV19
CDR3 protein: CASSTYAGDEQFF
CDR3 DNA: TGTGCCAGTAGTACCTACGCCGGGGATGAGCAGTTCTTC

clone size: few
D gene: -
J gene: TRBJ1-5
V gene: TRBV11-3
CDR3 protein: CASSLYWRQPQHF
CDR3 DNA: TGTGCCAGCAGCTTATATTGGAGGCAGCCCCAGCATTTT

clone size: -
D gene: TRBD2
J gene: TRBJ2-5
V gene: TRBV5-1
CDR3 protein: CASSLALTSGRGAQETQYF
CDR3 DNA: TGCGCCAGCAGCTTGGCCTTGACTAGCGGGAGAGGGGCCCAAGAGACCCAGTACTTC

clone size: -
D gene: TRBD2
J gene: TRBJ2-1
V gene: TRBV4-2
CDR3 protein: CASRGLAGAPSYNEQFF
CDR3 DNA: TGTGCCAGCAGAGGACTAGCGGGAGCCCCCTCCTACAATGAGCAGTTCTTC

clone size: -
D gene: -
J gene: TRBJ2-5
V gene: TRBV6-1
CDR3 protein: CASSPRTEETQYF
CDR3 DNA: TGTGCCAGCAGTCCCCGGACAGAAGAGACCCAGTACTTC

clone size: -
D gene: TRBD2
J gene: TRBJ2-5
V gene: TRBV12-5
CDR3 protein: CASGSGGVAGGPLNVYF
CDR3 DNA: TGTGCTAGTGGCTCGGGGGGGGTAGCGGGAGGGCCTCTTAATGTTTACTTC

clone size: -
D gene: -
J gene: TRBJ1-1
V gene: TRBV11-1
CDR3 protein: CASSLSNTEAFF
CDR3 DNA: TGTGCCAGCAGCCTATCGAACACTGAAGCTTTCTTT

clone size: -
D gene: -
J gene: TRBJ1-3
V gene: TRBV25-1
CDR3 protein: CASSEFRFAGNTIYF
CDR3 DNA: TGTGCCAGCAGTGAATTTCGGTTTGCTGGAAACACCATATATTTT

clone size: few
D gene: -
J gene: TRBJ1-4
V gene: TRBV7-8
CDR3 protein: CASSLFGPGDEKLFF
CDR3 DNA: TGTGCCAGCAGCTTATTCGGCCCGGGGGATGAAAAACTGTTTTTT

clone size: -
D gene: TRBD2
J gene: TRBJ2-5
V gene: TRBV28
CDR3 protein: CASSLRLAEETQYF
CDR3 DNA: TGTGCCAGCAGTTTGCGTCTAGCGGAAGAGACCCAGTACTTC

clone size: -
D gene: -
J gene: TRBJ2-7
V gene: TRBV28
CDR3 protein: CASSLRDQHGEQYF
CDR3 DNA: TGTGCCAGCAGTTTGCGGGACCAGCATGGCGAGCAGTACTTC